This entry features one T cell receptor beta chain sequence. Its antigen remains unidentified. The entry originates in a study of radiation and T cells in renal cell carcinoma. About the research overall: Nephrectomy followed 15 Gy stereotactic body radiation by 4 weeks.

Assay used: immunoSEQ multiplex PCR; TCRdb lists only in-frame clones, some missing. The sample contains 120,000 or so clones, around 81% of which appear only once. Time point: blood 2 weeks post-SBRT. This sample's treatment: 15 Gy SBRT to primary tumor, nephrectomy 4 weeks later. Blood was sampled at baseline, 2 weeks and 4 weeks after SBRT. The CDR3 covers 13 residues. Germline loops: CDR1 SGHRS, CDR2 YFSETQ. V shed 7 bases and J 9 bases; nucleotides not matched to a gene: 9. Study-wide findings and caveats: Top tumor clonotypes rose in blood 2 weeks post-radiation, then contracted. Without pretreatment biopsies, baseline tumor clonotype presence was undetermined.

V usage is TRBV5-1 and J usage is TRBJ2-1; 8 bases fit TRBD2. Sample: blood, taken from a patient whose treatment included radiotherapy and nephrectomy. The source is a man between 50 and 59 years old with renal cell carcinoma. CDR3 DNA sequence: TGCGCCAGCCATCCAAGCGGGAGCGGTGAGCAGTTCTTC. This gives the protein CASHPSGSGEQFF.